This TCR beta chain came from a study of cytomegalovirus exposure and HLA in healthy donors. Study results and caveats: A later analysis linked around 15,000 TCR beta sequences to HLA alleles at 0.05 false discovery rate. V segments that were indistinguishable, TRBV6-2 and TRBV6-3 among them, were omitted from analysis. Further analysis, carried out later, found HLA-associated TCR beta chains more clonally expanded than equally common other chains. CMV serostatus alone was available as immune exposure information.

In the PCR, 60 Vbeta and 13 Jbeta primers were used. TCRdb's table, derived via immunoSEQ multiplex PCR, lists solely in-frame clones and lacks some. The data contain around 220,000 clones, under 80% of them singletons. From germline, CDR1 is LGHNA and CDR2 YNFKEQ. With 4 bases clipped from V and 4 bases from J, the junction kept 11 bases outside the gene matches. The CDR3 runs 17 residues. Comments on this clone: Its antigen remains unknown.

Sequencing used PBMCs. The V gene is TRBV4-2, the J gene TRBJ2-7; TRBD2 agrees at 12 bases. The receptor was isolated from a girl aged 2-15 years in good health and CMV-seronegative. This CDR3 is CASSPDPSGRVLYEQYF. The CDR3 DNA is TGTGCCAGCAGCCCAGACCCTAGCGGGAGGGTCCTTTACGAGCAGTACTTC.